These T cell receptor beta chains were read from a single sample in a study of CD8 T cells in ankylosing spondylitis. TCRdb passed the 5' RACE reads through MiXCR, listing each CDR3 protein once. This table holds fewer than 350,000 distinct CDR3 sequences, approximately 10% found once. The sequenced sample was blood, either unsorted or a sorted T cell fraction (not recorded which). The receptors stem from a female donor with ankylosing spondylitis or in good health (not recorded which). Each CDR3 is given with its conserved first and last residue. D genes are given only for firm matches. For some rows the clone size is stated as once, few or many, or as a class when expanded; others skip it.

abundance	d_gene	j_gene	v_gene	len	CDR3aa	CDR3nt
many	-	TRBJ2-3	TRBV10-2	13	CASSEGSTDTQYF	TGCGCCAGCAGTGAAGGCTCCACAGATACGCAGTATTTT
many	-	TRBJ2-3	TRBV24-1	15	CATSDPRGYTDTQYF	TGTGCCACCAGTGATCCCCGGGGTTACACAGATACGCAGTATTTT
-	TRBD1	TRBJ2-7	TRBV7-2	13	CASSLDRGLEQYF	TGTGCCAGCAGCCTGGACAGGGGGCTCGAGCAGTACTTC
few	-	TRBJ2-1	TRBV19	17	CASSIFTRGSSYNEQFF	TGTGCCAGTAGTATATTCACGAGGGGTAGCTCTTACAATGAGCAGTTCTTC
many	-	TRBJ2-2	TRBV5-1	15	CASSLEGPRVGELFF	TGCGCCAGCAGCTTGGAGGGGCCCCGCGTCGGGGAGCTGTTTTTT
many	TRBD1	TRBJ1-5	TRBV6-1	16	CASRGRGTGAYQPQHF	TGTGCCAGCAGGGGACGCGGGACAGGGGCTTATCAGCCCCAGCATTTT
few	-	TRBJ2-2	TRBV7-9	16	CASSLAGAGLTGELFF	TGTGCCAGCAGCTTAGCGGGAGCAGGTTTAACCGGGGAGCTGTTTTTT
few	-	TRBJ1-2	TRBV20-1	14	CSARDKRGKYGYTF	TGCAGTGCTAGGGACAAAAGAGGAAAGTATGGCTACACCTTC
many	-	TRBJ2-7	TRBV2	10	CASSGYEQYF	TGCGCCAGCAGTGGATACGAGCAGTACTTC
many	TRBD2	TRBJ2-1	TRBV5-1	15	CASRGSGGSYNEQFF	TGCGCCAGCAGGGGAAGCGGGGGGTCCTACAATGAGCAGTTCTTC
-	-	TRBJ2-7	TRBV10-3	14	CAITPGRGGDEQYF	TGTGCCATCACCCCTGGAAGGGGAGGAGACGAGCAGTACTTC
-	TRBD2	TRBJ2-2	TRBV2	16	CASTPGLAGGTGELFF	TGTGCCAGCACCCCAGGGCTAGCGGGGGGAACCGGGGAGCTGTTTTTT
-	-	TRBJ2-1	TRBV7-9	16	CASSFSFGLAINEQFF	TGTGCCAGCAGCTTCTCTTTTGGTCTCGCGATAAATGAGCAGTTCTTC
many	-	TRBJ1-6	TRBV20-1	19	CSAKILTGTSSSYNSPLHF	TGCAGTGCTAAAATCCTTACTGGTACATCCAGCTCCTATAATTCACCCCTCCACTTT
many	-	TRBJ1-1	TRBV5-1	14	CASSLAGSYTEAFF	TGCGCCAGCAGCTTGGCCGGCAGCTACACTGAAGCTTTCTTT
-	-	TRBJ2-2	TRBV5-1	15	CASSPSGGDPGELFF	TGCGCCAGCAGCCCGTCAGGAGGGGATCCCGGGGAGCTGTTTTTT
many	TRBD2	TRBJ2-1	TRBV20-1	14	CSARLPGRDNEQFF	TGCAGTGCTAGACTGCCCGGGAGGGACAATGAGCAGTTCTTC
few	TRBD2	TRBJ2-1	TRBV19	16	CASSKLSGTRWNEQFF	TGTGCCAGTAGTAAATTATCCGGGACTAGGTGGAATGAGCAGTTCTTC
many	-	TRBJ1-5	TRBV6-1	15	CASTRERGSNQPQHF	TGTGCCAGCACCCGCGAACGGGGGAGCAATCAGCCCCAGCATTTT
many	-	TRBJ2-3	TRBV5-1	14	CASSGRERTDTQYF	TGCGCCAGCAGCGGTCGGGAGCGCACAGATACGCAGTATTTT
-	-	TRBJ2-3	TRBV12-3/TRBV12-4	17	CASSPLSGASGLDTQYF	TGTGCCAGCAGCCCGCTGTCGGGGGCCAGCGGGTTGGATACGCAGTATTTT
few	TRBD1	TRBJ2-1	TRBV11-2	17	CASSLDWTGSPYNEQFF	TGTGCCAGCAGCTTAGATTGGACAGGGTCCCCCTACAATGAGCAGTTCTTC
many	-	TRBJ2-7	TRBV27	11	CASKGSSEQYF	TGTGCCAGCAAAGGGTCCTCCGAGCAGTACTTC
few	TRBD1	TRBJ2-5	TRBV5-1	14	CASSVDRGPETQYF	TGCGCCAGCAGCGTGGACAGGGGGCCGGAGACCCAGTACTTC
many	-	TRBJ1-6	TRBV12-3/TRBV12-4	13	CASSRTANSPLHF	TGTGCCAGCAGTAGGACAGCAAATTCACCCCTCCACTTT
-	-	TRBJ1-1	TRBV7-2	14	CASTPQAGNTEAFF	TGTGCCAGCACCCCTCAGGCGGGGAACACTGAAGCTTTCTTT
many	-	TRBJ1-6	TRBV12-3/TRBV12-4	14	CASSLRQDNSPLHF	TGTGCCAGCAGTTTAAGACAGGATAATTCACCCCTCCACTTT
many	-	TRBJ1-3	TRBV11-2	14	CASSLEPSGNTIYF	TGTGCCAGCAGCTTAGAGCCTTCTGGAAACACCATATATTTT
many	-	TRBJ2-7	TRBV5-6	16	CASSSYLNSLDYEQYF	TGTGCCAGCAGCTCGTACCTGAACAGCCTAGACTACGAGCAGTACTTC
many	-	TRBJ1-4	TRBV14	15	CASSQHPQANEKLFF	TGTGCCAGCAGCCAACACCCACAGGCTAATGAAAAACTGTTTTTT
-	-	TRBJ2-7	TRBV7-8	14	CASIPGGASYEQYF	TGTGCCAGCATACCCGGCGGGGCCTCCTACGAGCAGTACTTC
many	TRBD2	TRBJ2-7	TRBV27	16	CASSPITLAGIYEQYF	TGTGCCAGCAGTCCGATAACGCTAGCGGGGATCTACGAGCAGTACTTC
many	TRBD2	TRBJ2-2	TRBV20-1	15	CSARGAGGHTGELFF	TGCAGTGCTAGAGGAGCGGGGGGTCATACCGGGGAGCTGTTTTTT
many	-	TRBJ1-2	TRBV12-3/TRBV12-4	12	CASSGRGYGYTF	TGTGCCAGCAGCGGTCGGGGCTATGGCTACACCTTC
-	-	TRBJ1-6	TRBV19	14	CASSMKEAGSPLHF	TGTGCCAGTAGTATGAAGGAGGCTGGCTCACCCCTCCACTTT
-	-	TRBJ2-1	TRBV6-2/TRBV6-3	12	CASPRGAHEQFF	TGTGCCAGCCCGAGGGGGGCGCATGAGCAGTTCTTC
-	TRBD2	TRBJ2-3	TRBV27	16	CASSSYSGGYTDTQYF	TGTGCCAGCAGTTCCTATAGCGGGGGGTACACAGATACGCAGTATTTT
-	-	TRBJ2-2	TRBV5-1	12	CASSLDGRMVFF	TGCGCCAGCAGCTTGGACGGGCGGATGGTGTTTTTT
many	-	TRBJ2-1	TRBV20-1	16	CSAQRLKQASYNEQFF	TGCAGTGCACAACGACTTAAACAGGCTTCCTACAATGAGCAGTTCTTC
many	-	TRBJ1-6	TRBV12-3/TRBV12-4	11	CAHGLGSPLHF	TGTGCCCACGGTTTGGGATCACCCCTCCACTTT
many	-	TRBJ2-7	TRBV5-1	15	CASSLGAEYTYEQYF	TGCGCCAGCAGCTTGGGGGCAGAGTACACCTACGAGCAGTACTTC
few	-	TRBJ2-7	TRBV2	14	CASTQRGTPYEQYF	TGTGCCAGCACCCAAAGAGGTACACCCTACGAGCAGTACTTC
many	-	TRBJ2-1	TRBV20-1	15	CSARVAQRSYNEQFF	TGCAGTGCTAGAGTAGCTCAGAGGTCCTACAATGAGCAGTTCTTC
many	-	TRBJ2-1	TRBV7-2	12	CASNERYNEQFF	TGTGCCAGCAATGAGAGATACAATGAGCAGTTCTTC
many	-	TRBJ1-4	TRBV3-1	18	CASSQVRGIPRGNEKLFF	TGTGCCAGCAGCCAAGTGAGGGGCATCCCGAGGGGTAATGAAAAACTGTTTTTT
-	TRBD1	TRBJ2-3	TRBV29-1	16	CSARGDRGPRTDTQYF	TGCAGCGCAAGGGGCGACAGGGGGCCTCGCACAGATACGCAGTATTTT
many	TRBD2	TRBJ2-7	TRBV7-8	15	CASSLRTSGFYEQYF	TGTGCCAGCAGCCTCAGGACTAGCGGATTCTACGAGCAGTACTTC
many	-	TRBJ2-2	TRBV5-1	14	CASIRDTNTGELFF	TGCGCCAGCATCCGGGACACGAACACCGGGGAGCTGTTTTTT
-	TRBD2	TRBJ2-7	TRBV28	16	CASSSILLAENYEQYF	TGTGCCAGCAGTTCGATTTTACTAGCGGAAAACTACGAGCAGTACTTC
many	TRBD1	TRBJ2-1	TRBV24-1	12	CATSLLGQVRFF	TGTGCCACCAGTTTATTAGGACAGGTTCGGTTCTTC